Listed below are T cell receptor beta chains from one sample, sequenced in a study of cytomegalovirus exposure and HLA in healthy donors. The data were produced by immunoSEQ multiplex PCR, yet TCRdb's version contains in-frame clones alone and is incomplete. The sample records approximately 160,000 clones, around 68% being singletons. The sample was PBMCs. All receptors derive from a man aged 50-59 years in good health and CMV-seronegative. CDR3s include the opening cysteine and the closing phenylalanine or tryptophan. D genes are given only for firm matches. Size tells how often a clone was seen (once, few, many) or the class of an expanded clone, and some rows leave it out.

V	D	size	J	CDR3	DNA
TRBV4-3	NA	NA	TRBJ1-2	CASSQDPRSLNYGYTF	TGCGCCAGCAGCCAAGATCCCCGGTCCCTTAACTATGGCTACACCTTC
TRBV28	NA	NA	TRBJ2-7	CASSLALEQYF	TGTGCCAGCAGTTTGGCCTTGGAGCAGTACTTC
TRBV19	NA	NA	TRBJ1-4	CASSILGEGTNEKLFF	TGTGCCAGTAGTATTCTCGGGGAAGGAACTAATGAAAAACTGTTTTTT
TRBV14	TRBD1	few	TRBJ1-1	CASSQPGQGSGTEAFF	TGTGCCAGCAGCCAGCCGGGACAGGGGTCTGGAACTGAAGCTTTCTTT
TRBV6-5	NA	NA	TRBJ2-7	CASSSVPPGAYEQYF	TGTGCCAGCAGTTCAGTCCCCCCAGGGGCCTACGAGCAGTACTTC
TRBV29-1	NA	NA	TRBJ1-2	CSVEGLQGDGYTF	TGCAGCGTTGAAGGTTTACAGGGCGACGGCTACACCTTC
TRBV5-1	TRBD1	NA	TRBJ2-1	CASKRDRDNNEQFF	TGCGCCAGCAAGAGGGACAGGGATAACAATGAGCAGTTCTTC
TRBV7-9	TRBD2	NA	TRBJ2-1	CASSTQARLAGGYNEQFF	TGTGCCAGCAGCACTCAGGCCCGACTAGCGGGGGGCTACAATGAGCAGTTCTTC
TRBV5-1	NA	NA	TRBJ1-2	CASSSPEGGAYGYTF	TGCGCCAGCAGCTCCCCCGAGGGAGGCGCTTATGGCTACACCTTC
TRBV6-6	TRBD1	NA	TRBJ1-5	CASDQQGARQPQHF	TGTGCCAGCGATCAACAGGGGGCACGTCAGCCCCAGCATTTT
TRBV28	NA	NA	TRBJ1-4	CASSSGKEKLFF	TGTGCCAGCAGTTCAGGAAAAGAAAAACTGTTTTTT
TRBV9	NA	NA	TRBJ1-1	CASSVEPYYTEAFF	TGTGCCAGCAGCGTAGAACCTTACTACACTGAAGCTTTCTTT
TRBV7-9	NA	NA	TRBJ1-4	CASSLYSGLHEKLFF	TGTGCCAGCAGCCTTTATTCGGGGTTACATGAAAAACTGTTTTTT
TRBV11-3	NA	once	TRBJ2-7	CASSPGTGNYGQYF	TGTGCCAGCAGCCCCGGCACGGGGAACTACGGGCAGTACTTC
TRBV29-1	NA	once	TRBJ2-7	CSVEVVEGGGQYF	TGCAGCGTTGAAGTCGTTGAGGGAGGGGGGCAGTACTTC
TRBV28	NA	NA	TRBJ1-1	CATTGVGSYTEAFF	TGTGCCACCACCGGGGTGGGAAGTTACACTGAAGCTTTCTTT
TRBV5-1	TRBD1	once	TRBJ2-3	CASSRRDREKDTQYF	TGCGCCAGCAGCCGCCGGGACAGGGAAAAAGATACGCAGTATTTT
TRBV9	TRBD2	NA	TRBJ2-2	CASSNSSGGRIGELFF	TGTGCCAGCAGTAACTCTTCGGGGGGGAGGATTGGGGAGCTGTTTTTT
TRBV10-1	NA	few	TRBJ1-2	CASSGQSHLLNYGYTF	TGCGCCAGCAGTGGACAGTCACACCTCTTAAACTATGGCTACACCTTC
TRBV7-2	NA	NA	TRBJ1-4	CASRRGGLSDNEKLFF	TGTGCCAGCAGGCGGGGAGGCCTCAGTGATAATGAAAAACTGTTTTTT
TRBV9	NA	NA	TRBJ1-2	CASSVEEGSLGYTF	TGTGCCAGCAGCGTAGAGGAGGGTTCCTTGGGCTACACCTTC